The next 2 T cell receptor beta chains were all read from a single sample in a study of CD8+CD57+ T cells in acquired aplastic anemia. Patients sequenced had flow cytometry evidence of CD8+CD57+ cell expansion. Profiling of TCR beta VDJ combinations and CDR3 sequences used genomic DNA as template. TCRdb used MiXCR to reprocess the reads, holding one entry per CDR3 protein. This sample has approximately 150,000 distinct CDR3 sequences, with less than 50% found just once. The sample taken for sequencing was sorted CD4+, CD8+, or CD8+CD57+ T cells (not recorded which) from PBMCs. Receptors originate from a human donor with aplastic anemia.

Ten or more counts support this clonotype. The chain uses TRBV6-1 and TRBJ1-1, with no clear D. This CDR3 region has 12 residues. The germline V gene encodes CDR1 MNHNS and CDR2 SASEGT. The ends were cut back, 0 bases at V and 12 bases at J, with 11 bases in the middle. CDR3: CASSEANFGTFF. CDR3 nucleotide sequence: TGTGCCAGCAGTGAAGCCAACTTCGGGACTTTCTTT.

On this clonotype itself: At one of its ends the junction is not consistent with the germline gene, which may arise from a read error. V is TRBV24-1 and J is TRBJ1-6; D is unresolved. CDR1 and CDR2 (germline): KGHDR, SFDVKD. The CDR3 has 10 residues. The CDR3 DNA follows: TGTGCCACCAGTGATTCACTCCTCCACTTT. Encoded protein: CATSDSLLHF.